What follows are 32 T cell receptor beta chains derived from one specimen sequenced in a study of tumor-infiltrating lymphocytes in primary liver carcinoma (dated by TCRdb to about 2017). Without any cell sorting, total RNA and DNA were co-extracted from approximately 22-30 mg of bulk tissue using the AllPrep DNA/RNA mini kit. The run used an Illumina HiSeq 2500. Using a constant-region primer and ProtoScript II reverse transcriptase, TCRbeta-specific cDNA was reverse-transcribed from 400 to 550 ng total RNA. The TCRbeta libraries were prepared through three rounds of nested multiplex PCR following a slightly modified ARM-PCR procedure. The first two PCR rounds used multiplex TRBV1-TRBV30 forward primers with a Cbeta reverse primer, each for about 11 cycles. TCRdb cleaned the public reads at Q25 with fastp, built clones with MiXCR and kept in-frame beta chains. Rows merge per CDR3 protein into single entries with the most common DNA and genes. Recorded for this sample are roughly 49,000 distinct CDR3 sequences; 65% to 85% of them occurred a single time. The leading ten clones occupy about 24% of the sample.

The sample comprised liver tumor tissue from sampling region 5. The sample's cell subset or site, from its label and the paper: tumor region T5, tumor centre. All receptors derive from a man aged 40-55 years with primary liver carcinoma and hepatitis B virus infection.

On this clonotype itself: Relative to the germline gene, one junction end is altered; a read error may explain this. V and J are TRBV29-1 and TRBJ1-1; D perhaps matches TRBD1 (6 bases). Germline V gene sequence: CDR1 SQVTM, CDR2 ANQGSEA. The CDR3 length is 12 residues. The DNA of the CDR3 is TGCAGCGTGATAACGGGGGCCACTGGAGCTTTCTTT. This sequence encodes CSVITGATGAFF.

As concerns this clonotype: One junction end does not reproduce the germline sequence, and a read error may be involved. CDR3 DNA: TGTGCCTGGAGTAACCGGGGGGTAACCAAAAACGTTCAGAACTTC. The encoded protein is CAWSNRGVTKNVQNF. The chain carries TRBV30 and TRBJ2-4; 7 bases are shared with TRBD2. Germline V lookup: CDR1 GTSNPN, CDR2 SVGIG (reference sequence). The CDR3 loop spans 15 amino acids. Drawing the rest from reference TRBV30 and TRBJ2-4, the complete variable domain is SQTIHQWPATLVQPVGSPLSLECTVEGTSNPNLYWYRQAAGRGLQLLFYSVGIGQISSEVPQNLSASRPQDRQFILSSKKLLLSDSGFYLCAWSNRGVTKNVQNFGAGTRLSVL.

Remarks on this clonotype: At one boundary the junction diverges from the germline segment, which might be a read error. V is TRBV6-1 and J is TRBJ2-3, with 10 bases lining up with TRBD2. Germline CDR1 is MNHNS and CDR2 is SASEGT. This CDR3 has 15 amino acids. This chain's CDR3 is CASSPASGRLDTQCF. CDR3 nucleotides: TGTGCCAGCAGTCCGGCTAGCGGGAGATTAGATACGCAGTGTTTT.

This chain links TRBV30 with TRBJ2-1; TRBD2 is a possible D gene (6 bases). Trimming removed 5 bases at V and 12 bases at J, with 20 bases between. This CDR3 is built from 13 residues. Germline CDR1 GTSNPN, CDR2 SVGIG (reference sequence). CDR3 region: CAWSGDRRPPQFF. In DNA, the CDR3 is TGTGCCTGGTCGGGGGACCGACGACCCCCGCAGTTCTTC.

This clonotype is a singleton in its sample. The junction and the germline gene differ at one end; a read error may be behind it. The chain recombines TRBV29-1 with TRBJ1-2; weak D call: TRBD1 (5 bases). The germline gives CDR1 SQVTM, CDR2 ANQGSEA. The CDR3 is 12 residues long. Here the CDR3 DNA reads TGCAGCGTTGTCCAGGGATGGAATAGCTACATCTTC. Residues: CSVVQGWNSYIF.

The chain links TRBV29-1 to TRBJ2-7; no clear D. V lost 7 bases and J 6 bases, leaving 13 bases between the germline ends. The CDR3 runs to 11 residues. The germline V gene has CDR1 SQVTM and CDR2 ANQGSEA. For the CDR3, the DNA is TGCAGCGCTACGGGCGCCCGCGAGCAGTACTTC. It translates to CSATGAREQYF.

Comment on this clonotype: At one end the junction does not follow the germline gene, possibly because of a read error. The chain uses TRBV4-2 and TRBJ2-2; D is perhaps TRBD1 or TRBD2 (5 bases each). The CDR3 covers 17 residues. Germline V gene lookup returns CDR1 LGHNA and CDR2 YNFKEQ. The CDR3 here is CASSQGGLAGGFGELFF. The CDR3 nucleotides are TGTGCCAGCAGCCAAGGGGGCCTAGCTGGAGGTTTTGGGGAGTTGTTTTTT.

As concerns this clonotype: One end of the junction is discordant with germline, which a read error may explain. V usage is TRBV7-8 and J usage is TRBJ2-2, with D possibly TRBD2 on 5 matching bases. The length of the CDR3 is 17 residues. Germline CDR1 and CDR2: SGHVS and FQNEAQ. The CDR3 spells CASSLAWLAGNIGELFF. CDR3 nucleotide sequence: TGTGCCAGCAGCTTAGCGTGGCTAGCCGGAAACATCGGGGAGCTGTTTTTT.

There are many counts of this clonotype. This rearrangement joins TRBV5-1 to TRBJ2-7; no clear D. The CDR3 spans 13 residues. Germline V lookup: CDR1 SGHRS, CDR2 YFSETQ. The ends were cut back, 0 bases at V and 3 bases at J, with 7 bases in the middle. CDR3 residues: CASSLDGCYEQYF. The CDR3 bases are TGCGCCAGCAGCTTGGATGGGTGCTACGAGCAGTACTTC.

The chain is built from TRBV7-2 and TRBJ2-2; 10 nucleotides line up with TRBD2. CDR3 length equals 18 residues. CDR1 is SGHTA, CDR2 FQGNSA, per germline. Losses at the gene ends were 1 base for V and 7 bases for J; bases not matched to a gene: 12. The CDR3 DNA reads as TGTGCCAGCAGCTTAGGTCAAGCGGGAGGGCCAAAAAACGGGGAGCTGTTTTTT. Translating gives CASSLGQAGGPKNGELFF.

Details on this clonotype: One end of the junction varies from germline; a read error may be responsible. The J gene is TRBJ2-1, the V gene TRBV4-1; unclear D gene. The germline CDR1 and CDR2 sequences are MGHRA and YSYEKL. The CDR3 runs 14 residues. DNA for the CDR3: TGCGTCAGCAGCCAAGTTGAGGAGTGTAATGAGCAGTTCTTC. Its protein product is CVSSQVEECNEQFF.

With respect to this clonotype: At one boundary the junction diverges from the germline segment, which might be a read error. CDR3 residues: CGVEGGACITDTQYF. Here the CDR3 DNA reads TGTGGCGTTGAGGGCGGGGCCTGCATCACAGATACGCAGTATTTT. The J gene is TRBJ2-3, the V gene TRBV29-1, with D possibly TRBD2 on 6 matching bases. CDR1 and CDR2 (germline): SQVTM, ANQGSEA. The CDR3 is made up of 15 amino acids.

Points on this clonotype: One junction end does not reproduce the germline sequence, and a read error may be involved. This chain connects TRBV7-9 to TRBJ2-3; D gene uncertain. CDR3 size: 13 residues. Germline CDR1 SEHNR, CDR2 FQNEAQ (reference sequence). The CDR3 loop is CARSLAHTDTQYF. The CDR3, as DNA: TGTGCCAGAAGCTTAGCTCACACGGATACGCAGTATTTT.

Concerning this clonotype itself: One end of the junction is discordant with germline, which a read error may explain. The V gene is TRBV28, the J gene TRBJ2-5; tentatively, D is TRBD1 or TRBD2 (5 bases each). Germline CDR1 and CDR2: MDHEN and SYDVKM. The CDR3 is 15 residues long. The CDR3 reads CASSDPIAPQRGQYF. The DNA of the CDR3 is TGTGCCAGCAGCGACCCTATCGCACCGCAGAGGGGCCAGTATTTC.

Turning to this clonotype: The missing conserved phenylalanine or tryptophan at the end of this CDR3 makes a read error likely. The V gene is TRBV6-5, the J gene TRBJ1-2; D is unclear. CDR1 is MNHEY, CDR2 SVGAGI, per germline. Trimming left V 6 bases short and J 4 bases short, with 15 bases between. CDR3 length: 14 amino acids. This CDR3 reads CASSPSDHRYGYTS. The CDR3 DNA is TGTGCCAGCAGCCCAAGTGACCATCGCTATGGCTACACCTCC.

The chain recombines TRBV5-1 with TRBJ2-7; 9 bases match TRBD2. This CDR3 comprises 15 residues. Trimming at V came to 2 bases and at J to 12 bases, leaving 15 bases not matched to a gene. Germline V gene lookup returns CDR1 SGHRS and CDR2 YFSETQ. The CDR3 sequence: CASSFSGSPNYGRYF. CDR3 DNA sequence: TGCGCCAGCAGCTTTAGCGGGAGCCCCAACTACGGGCGGTACTTC. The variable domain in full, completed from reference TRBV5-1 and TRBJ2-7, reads KAGVTQTPRYLIKTRGQQVTLSCSPISGHRSVSWYQQTPGQGLQFLFEYFSETQRNKGNFPGRFSGRQFSNSRSEMNVSTLELGDSALYLCASSFSGSPNYGRYFGPGTRLTVT.

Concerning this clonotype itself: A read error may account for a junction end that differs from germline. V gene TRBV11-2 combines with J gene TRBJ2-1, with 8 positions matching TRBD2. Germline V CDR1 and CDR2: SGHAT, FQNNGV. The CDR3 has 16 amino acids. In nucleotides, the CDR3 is TGTGCCAGCAGCTCAACCATGAGCGGGGGTTACAATGGGCAGTTTTTC. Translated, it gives CASSSTMSGGYNGQFF.

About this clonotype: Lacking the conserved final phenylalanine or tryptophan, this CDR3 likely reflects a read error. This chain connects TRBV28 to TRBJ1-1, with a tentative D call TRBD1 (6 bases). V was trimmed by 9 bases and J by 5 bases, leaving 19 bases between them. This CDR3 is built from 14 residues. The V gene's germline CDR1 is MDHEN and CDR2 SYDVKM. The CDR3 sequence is CASNIFRGGTEAFL. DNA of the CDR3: TGTGCCAGTAACATCTTCAGGGGAGGAACTGAAGCTTTCCTT.

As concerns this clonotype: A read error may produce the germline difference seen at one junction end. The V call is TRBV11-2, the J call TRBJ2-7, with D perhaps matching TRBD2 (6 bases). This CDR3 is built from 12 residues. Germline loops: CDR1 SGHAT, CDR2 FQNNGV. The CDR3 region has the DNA TGTGCCAACAGTCCCGGGGGTTACGAGCACTACTTC. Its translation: CANSPGGYEHYF.

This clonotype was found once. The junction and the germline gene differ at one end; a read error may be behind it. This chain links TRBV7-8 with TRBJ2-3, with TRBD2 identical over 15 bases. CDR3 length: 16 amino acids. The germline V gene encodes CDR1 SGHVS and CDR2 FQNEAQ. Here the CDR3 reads CASISPGTSGRSTQYF. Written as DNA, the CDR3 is TGTGCAAGCATTTCCCCCGGGACTAGCGGGAGGAGTACGCAGTATTTT. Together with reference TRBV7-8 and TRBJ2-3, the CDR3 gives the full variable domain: GAGVSQSPRYKVAKRGQDVALRCDPISGHVSLFWYQQALGQGPEFLTYFQNEAQLDKSGLPSDRFFAERPEGSVSTLKIQRTQQEDSAVYLCASISPGTSGRSTQYFGPGTRLTVL.

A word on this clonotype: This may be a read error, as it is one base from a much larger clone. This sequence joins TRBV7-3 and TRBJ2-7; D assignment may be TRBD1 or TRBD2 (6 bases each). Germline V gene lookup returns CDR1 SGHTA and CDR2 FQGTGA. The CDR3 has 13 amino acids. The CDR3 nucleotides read TGTCCCAGCAGCTTAGGAGGGGGGACCGAGCAGTACTTC. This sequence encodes CPSSLGGGTEQYF.

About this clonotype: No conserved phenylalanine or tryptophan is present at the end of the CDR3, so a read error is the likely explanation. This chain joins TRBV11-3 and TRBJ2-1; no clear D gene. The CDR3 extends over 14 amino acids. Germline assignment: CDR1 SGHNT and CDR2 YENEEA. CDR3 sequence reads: CACSLGVSNNEQFS. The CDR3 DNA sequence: TGTGCCTGCAGCTTAGGCGTCTCGAACAATGAGCAGTTCTCG.

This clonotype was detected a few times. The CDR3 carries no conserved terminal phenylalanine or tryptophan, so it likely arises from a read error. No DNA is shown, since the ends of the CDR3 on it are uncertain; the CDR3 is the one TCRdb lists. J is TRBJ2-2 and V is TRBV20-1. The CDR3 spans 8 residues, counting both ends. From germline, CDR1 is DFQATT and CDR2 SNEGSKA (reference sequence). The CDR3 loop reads CSARNRTP.

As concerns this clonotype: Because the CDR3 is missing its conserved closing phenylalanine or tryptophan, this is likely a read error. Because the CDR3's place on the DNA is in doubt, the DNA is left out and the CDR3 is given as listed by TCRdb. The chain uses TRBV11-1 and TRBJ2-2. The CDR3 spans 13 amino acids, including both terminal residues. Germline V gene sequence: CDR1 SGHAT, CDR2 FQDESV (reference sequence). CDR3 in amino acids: CASNFWDTGELLS.

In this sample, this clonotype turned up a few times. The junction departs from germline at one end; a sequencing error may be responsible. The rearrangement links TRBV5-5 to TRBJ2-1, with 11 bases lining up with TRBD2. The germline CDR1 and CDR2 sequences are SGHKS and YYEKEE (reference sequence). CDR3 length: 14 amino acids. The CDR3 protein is CASSSDSGRDEQFF. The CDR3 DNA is TGTGCCAGTAGCTCGGATAGCGGGAGGGATGAGCAGTTCTTC.

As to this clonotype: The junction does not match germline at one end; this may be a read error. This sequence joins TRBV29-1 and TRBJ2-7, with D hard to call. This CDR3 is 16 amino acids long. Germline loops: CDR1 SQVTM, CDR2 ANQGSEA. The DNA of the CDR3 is TGCAGCGCCATGACATCTTTGACCGGCACTCCCTACGAACAGTACTTC. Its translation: CSAMTSLTGTPYEQYF.

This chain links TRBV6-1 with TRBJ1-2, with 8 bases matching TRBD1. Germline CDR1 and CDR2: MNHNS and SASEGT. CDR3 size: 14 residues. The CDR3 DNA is TGTCCGAGCACCACAACGACAGGGGACTATGGCTACACCTTC. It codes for CPSTTTTGDYGYTF.

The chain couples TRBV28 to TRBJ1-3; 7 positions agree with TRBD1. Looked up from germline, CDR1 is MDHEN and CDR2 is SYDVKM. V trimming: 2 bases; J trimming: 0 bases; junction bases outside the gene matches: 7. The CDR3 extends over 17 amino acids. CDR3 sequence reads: CASSLRDRERSGNTIYF. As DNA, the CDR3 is TGTGCCAGCAGTTTACGTGACAGGGAGCGCTCTGGAAACACCATATATTTT.

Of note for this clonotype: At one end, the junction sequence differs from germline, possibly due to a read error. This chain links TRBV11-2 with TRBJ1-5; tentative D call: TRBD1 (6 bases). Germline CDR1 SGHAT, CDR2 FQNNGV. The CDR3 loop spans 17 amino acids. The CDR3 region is CASSLAGVTGSNEPQRF. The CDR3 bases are TGTGCCAGCAGCTTAGCAGGGGTAACAGGGAGCAATGAGCCCCAGCGTTTT.

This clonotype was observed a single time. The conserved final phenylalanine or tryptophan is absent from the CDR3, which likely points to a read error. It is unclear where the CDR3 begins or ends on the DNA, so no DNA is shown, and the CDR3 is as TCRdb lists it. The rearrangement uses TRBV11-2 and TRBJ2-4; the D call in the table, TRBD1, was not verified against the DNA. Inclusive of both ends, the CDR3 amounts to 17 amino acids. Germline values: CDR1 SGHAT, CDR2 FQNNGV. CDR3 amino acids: CASSLDRTALVKNIQHL.

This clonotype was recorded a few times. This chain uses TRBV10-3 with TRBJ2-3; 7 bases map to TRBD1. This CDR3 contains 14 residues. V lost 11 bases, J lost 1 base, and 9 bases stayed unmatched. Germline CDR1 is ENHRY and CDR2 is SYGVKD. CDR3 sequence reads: CAVSRTGGTDTQYF. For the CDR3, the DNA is TGTGCCGTATCCCGGACAGGAGGCACAGATACGCAGTATTTT.

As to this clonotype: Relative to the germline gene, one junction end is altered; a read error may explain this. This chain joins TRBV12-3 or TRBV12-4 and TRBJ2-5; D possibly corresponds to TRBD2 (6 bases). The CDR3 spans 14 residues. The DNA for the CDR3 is TGTGCAAGCATCTCCCGGGAGAATCTGTTGACCCAGTACTTC. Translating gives CASISRENLLTQYF.